This TCR beta chain was sequenced for a study of cytomegalovirus exposure and HLA in healthy donors. Study-wide results and caveats: From TCR beta sequences, most subjects' HLA-A and HLA-B alleles were reportedly predicted accurately. Later analysis reportedly placed an Asian-associated ancestry cluster below the roughly 640-donor mean in N-insertions.

Healthy bone marrow donors formed the donor group. Germline-derived CDR1 and CDR2 are MNHNY and SVGAGI (reference sequence). Trimming took off 5 bases at V and 0 bases at J, with 16 bases between the two ends. CDR3 length: 16 residues. In regard to this clone: Its specificity is unknown.

The primer mix had 60 Vbeta and 13 Jbeta primers. The repertoire was sequenced with immunoSEQ multiplex PCR; TCRdb's copy has only in-frame clones and lacks some. Of 170,000 or so clones listed, just under 80% are singletons. This chain links TRBV6-6 with TRBJ1-1; no clear D gene. The TCR sequence derives from a woman aged 45-59 years in good health and CMV-seropositive. The specimen sequenced was PBMCs. CDR3 DNA sequence: TGTGCCAGCAGTAACCCCTTTTGGGGAGTGAACACTGAAGCTTTCTTT. Translating gives CASSNPFWGVNTEAFF.